This T cell receptor beta chain was recorded in a study of cytomegalovirus exposure and HLA in healthy donors. Overall study findings and caveats: Most TCR sequences were uncommon, yet certain public TCRs appeared in many donors. The tendency of first-cohort TCR clusters to co-occur in the approximately 110 validation repertoires was identified by a subsequent analysis.

The donors were in the roughly 110-subject validation cohort, distinct from the approximately 700-subject first cohort. With regard to this clone: The antigen is undetermined.

Only in-frame clones appear in the TCRdb table, and some are missing; sequencing was by immunoSEQ multiplex PCR. Among roughly 310,000 clones listed, approximately 85% were seen once. This receptor was identified in a young man in good health and CMV-seronegative. Material: PBMCs.

This CDR3 reads CASSGERSSYNEQFF. The CDR3 DNA sequence: TGCGCCAGCAGCGGGGAGAGGAGCTCCTACAATGAGCAGTTCTTC. The J gene is TRBJ2-1, the V gene TRBV5-1, with a possible D match to TRBD2 (5 bases). The germline gives CDR1 SGHRS, CDR2 YFSETQ. The CDR3 covers 15 residues. V was shortened by 4 bases and J by 0 bases, with 11 bases between the two germline ends.